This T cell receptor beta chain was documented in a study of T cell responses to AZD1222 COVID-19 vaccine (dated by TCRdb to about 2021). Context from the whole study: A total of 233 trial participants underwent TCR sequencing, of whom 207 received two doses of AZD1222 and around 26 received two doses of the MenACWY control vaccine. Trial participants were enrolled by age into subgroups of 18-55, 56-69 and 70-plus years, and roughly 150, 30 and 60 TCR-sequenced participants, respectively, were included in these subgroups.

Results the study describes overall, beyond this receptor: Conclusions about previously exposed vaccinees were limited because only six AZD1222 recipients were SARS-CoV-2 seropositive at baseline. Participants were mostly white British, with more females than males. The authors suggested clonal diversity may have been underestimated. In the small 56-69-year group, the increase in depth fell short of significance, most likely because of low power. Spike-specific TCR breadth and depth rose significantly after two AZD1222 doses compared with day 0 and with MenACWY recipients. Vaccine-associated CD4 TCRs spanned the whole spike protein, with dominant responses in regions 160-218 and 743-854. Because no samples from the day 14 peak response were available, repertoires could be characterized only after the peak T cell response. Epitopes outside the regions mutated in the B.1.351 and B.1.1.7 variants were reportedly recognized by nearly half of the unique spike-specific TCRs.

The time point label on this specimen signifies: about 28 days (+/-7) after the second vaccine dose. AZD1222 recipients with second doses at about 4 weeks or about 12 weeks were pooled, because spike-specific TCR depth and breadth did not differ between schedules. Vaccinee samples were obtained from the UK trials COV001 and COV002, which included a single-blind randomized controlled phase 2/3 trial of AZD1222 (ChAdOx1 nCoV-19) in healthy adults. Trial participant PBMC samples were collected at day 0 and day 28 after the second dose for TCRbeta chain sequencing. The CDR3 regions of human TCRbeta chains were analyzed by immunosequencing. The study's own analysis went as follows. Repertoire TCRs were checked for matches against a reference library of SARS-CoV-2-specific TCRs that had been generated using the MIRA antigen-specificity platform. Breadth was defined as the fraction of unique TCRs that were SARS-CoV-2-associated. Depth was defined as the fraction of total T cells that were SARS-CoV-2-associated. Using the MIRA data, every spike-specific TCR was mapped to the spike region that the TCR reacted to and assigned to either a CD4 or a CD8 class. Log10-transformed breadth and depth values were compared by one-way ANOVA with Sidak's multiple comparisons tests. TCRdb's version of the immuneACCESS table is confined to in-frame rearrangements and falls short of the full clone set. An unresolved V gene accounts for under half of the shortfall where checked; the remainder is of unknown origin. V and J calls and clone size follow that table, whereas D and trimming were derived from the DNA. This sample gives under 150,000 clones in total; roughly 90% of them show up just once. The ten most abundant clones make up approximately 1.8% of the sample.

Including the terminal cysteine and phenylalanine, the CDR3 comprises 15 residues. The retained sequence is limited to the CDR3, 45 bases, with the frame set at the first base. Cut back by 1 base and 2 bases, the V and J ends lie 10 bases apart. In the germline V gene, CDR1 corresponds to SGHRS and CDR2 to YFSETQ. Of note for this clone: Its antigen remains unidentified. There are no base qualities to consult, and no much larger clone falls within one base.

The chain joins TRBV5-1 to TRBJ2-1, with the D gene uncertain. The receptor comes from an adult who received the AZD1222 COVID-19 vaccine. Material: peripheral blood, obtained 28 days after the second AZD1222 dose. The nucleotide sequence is TGCGCCAGCAGCTTGTCGGCCGCGACCTACAATGAGCAGTTCTTC. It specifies CASSLSAATYNEQFF.